The 20 T cell receptor beta chains in this list originate from one sample, sequenced in a study of T-cell reconstitution after alpha-beta-depleted transplantation in children. For TCRbeta, the library was prepared with unique molecular identifiers. In TCRdb, the PCR reads were re-called with MiXCR into one record per CDR3 protein. Of hundreds of thousands of distinct CDR3 sequences in the sample, 6.5% to 10% were seen once. The specimen was PBMCs, mostly from graft donor cells, collected 180 days after TCRalphabeta/CD19-depleted stem cell transplant. The receptors shown here come from a male patient younger than 18 who had a stem cell transplant for acute lymphoblastic leukemia, so the T cells may come from the graft donor.

This clonotype was seen many times. This chain joins TRBV5-1 and TRBJ1-2, with 11 bases identical to TRBD1. There are 15 residues in the CDR3. V shed 3 bases and J 1 base; nucleotides not matched to a gene: 2. Germline CDR1 reads SGHRS; CDR2 reads YFSETQ. CDR3: CASSSDRGHNYGYTF. The CDR3 DNA is TGCGCCAGCAGCTCGGACAGGGGGCATAACTATGGCTACACCTTC.

This clonotype was recorded many times. The rearrangement links TRBV6-2 or TRBV6-3 to TRBJ1-4, with a weak D call TRBD1 (5 bases). The germline gives CDR1 MNHEY, CDR2 SVGEGT. There are 20 residues in the CDR3. Trimming stripped 0 bases from V and 8 bases from J, with 28 bases between. For the CDR3, the DNA is TGTGCCAGCAGTTACTCGGGAACCGGGGCAACCACCGGCGGAACCGAAAAACTGTTTTTT. Residues: CASSYSGTGATTGGTEKLFF.

This clonotype was seen ten or more times. This chain connects TRBV7-2 to TRBJ1-3, with 10 positions matching TRBD1. Germline-derived CDR1 and CDR2 are SGHTA and FQGNSA. CDR3 size: 17 residues. With V trimmed by 5 bases and J by 8 bases, 15 bases remained unmatched. DNA of the CDR3: TGTGCCAGCAGCATAAACCCAACTACGGGACAGGGGCACACCATATATTTT. Translated, it gives CASSINPTTGQGHTIYF.

In its sample, this clonotype was seen many times. The rearrangement uses TRBV5-1 and TRBJ1-1; 7 bases map to TRBD1. The CDR3 runs 15 residues. Germline values: CDR1 SGHRS, CDR2 YFSETQ. V shed 4 bases, J shed 1 base, and the junction held 7 bases outside the gene matches. This CDR3 reads CASSTATGQNTEAFF. The DNA for the CDR3 is TGCGCCAGCAGCACCGCGACAGGGCAGAACACTGAAGCTTTCTTT.

As regards this clonotype: With a much larger clone just one base away, this may be a read error. The rearrangement joins TRBV9 to TRBJ2-6; weak D call: TRBD1 (7 bases). The germline CDR1 and CDR2 sequences are SGDLS and YYNGEE. The CDR3 loop spans 16 amino acids. Trimming took off 6 bases at V and 8 bases at J, with 21 bases between the two ends. The CDR3 DNA reads as TGTGCCAGCACCAAATCAGGGGGAGGAGGGACCAACGTCCTGACTTTC. Translated: CASTKSGGGGTNVLTF.

This clonotype was counted ten times or more. The chain joins TRBV24-1 to TRBJ2-2; 11 bases align to TRBD1. The junction had 7 bases not matched to a gene; V was cut back by 4 bases and J by 7 bases. The germline V gene has CDR1 KGHDR and CDR2 SFDVKD. The length of the CDR3 is 16 residues. Written as DNA, the CDR3 is TGTGCCACCAGTGACCCCGGACAGGGGGCGGTCGGGGAGCTGTTTTTT. It codes for CATSDPGQGAVGELFF.

This clonotype was counted ten times or more. The V and J genes are TRBV11-2 and TRBJ2-5, with TRBD2 matching 10 bases. The CDR3 spans 16 residues. V dropped 5 bases and J dropped 5; count of bases not matched to a gene: 11. From germline, CDR1 is SGHAT and CDR2 FQNNGV. The CDR3 nucleotides read TGTGCCAGCAGCCTCCAGACTAGCGGGTTCGGGGAGACCCAGTACTTC. It specifies CASSLQTSGFGETQYF.

This clonotype was recorded a few times. The junction departs from the called germline gene at one end, perhaps through a read error. V gene TRBV2 combines with J gene TRBJ1-5; D might be TRBD1 (6 bases). Germline CDR1 and CDR2: SNHLY and FYNNEI. This CDR3 has 16 residues. CDR3 nucleotides: TGTGCCAGCAGGGAAGGACAGCTAAGGAGCAATCAGCCCCAGCATTTT. This codes for CASREGQLRSNQPQHF.

This clonotype was picked up many times. This chain links TRBV24-1 with TRBJ2-3; D not certain. The CDR3 extends over 14 amino acids. V was shortened by 3 bases and J by 4 bases, with 10 bases between the two germline ends. Germline V gene sequence: CDR1 KGHDR, CDR2 SFDVKD. CDR3 coding DNA: TGTGCCACCAGTGATGGTAGATCCGCAGATACGCAGTATTTT. Protein product: CATSDGRSADTQYF.

This clonotype showed up many times. The chain carries TRBV5-1 and TRBJ2-5; D tentatively fits TRBD1 or TRBD2 (5 bases each). The CDR3 contains 16 residues. Trimming took 4 bases from V and 2 from J, leaving 18 bases between them. Per germline, CDR1 SGHRS and CDR2 YFSETQ. The CDR3: CASSPLTEGIQETQYF. CDR3 DNA sequence: TGCGCCAGCAGCCCGTTGACAGAGGGGATTCAAGAGACCCAGTACTTC.

Many counts were recorded for this clonotype. The gene calls are TRBV20-1 and TRBJ1-5, with D unresolved. Between the trimmed V and J ends, which lost 6 bases and 4 bases, there was a span of 10 bases. Germline CDR1 reads DFQATT; CDR2 reads SNEGSKA (reference sequence). The CDR3 contains 12 residues. For the CDR3, the DNA is TGCAGTGCCACCGAAGGGAATCAGCCCCAGCATTTT. It is translated as CSATEGNQPQHF.

This clonotype was seen at least ten times. The J gene is TRBJ1-1, the V gene TRBV6-1; a possible D gene is TRBD1 (5 bases). The CDR3 spans 13 residues. CDR1 and CDR2 (germline): MNHNS, SASEGT. Deletions cut 5 bases from V and 10 bases from J, with 17 bases between. The DNA of the CDR3 is TGTGCCAGCAGTACCTCAGAGGGGCGCGTAGCTTTCTTT. It translates to CASSTSEGRVAFF.

The sample holds many counts of this clonotype. The rearrangement links TRBV7-9 to TRBJ1-2; possibly TRBD1 for D (5 bases). Trimming removed 3 bases at V and 6 bases at J, with 8 bases between. Germline assignment: CDR1 SEHNR and CDR2 FQNEAQ (reference sequence). There are 12 residues in the CDR3. The CDR3 DNA sequence: TGTGCCAGCAGCTTTGGGGGACATGGCTACACCTTC. Its translation is CASSFGGHGYTF.

This clonotype has at least ten counts. V and J are TRBV9 and TRBJ2-1; TRBD2 agrees at 10 bases. CDR1 and CDR2 from the germline V gene are SGDLS and YYNGEE. The CDR3 contains 16 residues. With 4 bases clipped from V and 4 bases from J, the junction kept 8 bases outside the gene matches. CDR3 sequence: CASSSSGRGLYNEQFF. In DNA, the CDR3 is TGTGCCAGCAGCTCCAGCGGGAGGGGCCTTTACAATGAGCAGTTCTTC.

This clonotype appeared many times. This chain joins TRBV5-1 and TRBJ2-3, with D perhaps assigned TRBD1 or TRBD2 (5 bases each). The CDR3 is 16 residues long. Trimming shortened V by 0 bases and J by 4 bases, and 15 bases separated the two germline ends. The germline V gene encodes CDR1 SGHRS and CDR2 YFSETQ. For the CDR3, the DNA is TGCGCCAGCAGCTTGGGGGGGACCACTTCGTCAGATACGCAGTATTTT. Translation: CASSLGGTTSSDTQYF.

This clonotype was seen at least ten times. The chain joins TRBV20-1 to TRBJ2-5, with D maybe TRBD2 (5 bases). The germline V gene encodes CDR1 DFQATT and CDR2 SNEGSKA (reference sequence). Trimming pared 6 bases from V and 9 bases from J, leaving 14 bases between. This CDR3 spans 11 amino acids. The CDR3 DNA sequence: TGCAGTGCCCGGGAACTCGGCGCCCAGTACTTC. Encoded protein: CSARELGAQYF.

The table lists this clonotype with many counts. The CDR3 loop reads CSASGGRDSVSYEQYF. CDR3 DNA: TGCAGTGCTAGCGGGGGGAGGGACAGCGTCTCCTACGAGCAGTACTTC. V usage is TRBV20-1 and J usage is TRBJ2-7, with D possibly being TRBD1 or TRBD2 (7 bases each). Trimming pared 3 bases from V and 0 bases from J, leaving 18 bases between. This CDR3 comprises 16 residues. Germline loops: CDR1 DFQATT, CDR2 SNEGSKA (reference sequence).

On this clonotype: A clone one base away is much larger, so this may be a read error. The rearrangement links TRBV20-1 to TRBJ2-1; 8 bases line up with TRBD2. The CDR3 consists of 12 residues. Germline V gene data show CDR1 as DFQATT and CDR2 as SNEGSKA (reference sequence). CDR3: CGARVLGGAQFF. CDR3 in DNA: TGCGGTGCTAGAGTTCTCGGGGGGGCGCAGTTCTTC.

Regarding this clonotype: Being one base from a much bigger clone, this may be a read error. The genes are TRBV5-6 and TRBJ2-6; a possible D gene is TRBD1 (5 bases). Trimming took off 0 bases at V and 5 bases at J, with 9 bases between the two ends. CDR1 and CDR2 from the germline V gene are SGHDT and YYEEEE. The CDR3 extends over 15 amino acids. The CDR3 nucleotides are TGTGCCAGCAGCTTGGTCAGGGTTTGGGCCAACGTCCTGACTTTC. It codes for CASSLVRVWANVLTF.

By its share, this clonotype is medium-sized (0.01 to 0.1%). J is TRBJ1-1 and V is TRBV7-2; D not certain. CDR3 length: 11 residues. Germline CDR1 and CDR2: SGHTA and FQGNSA. The germline V and J ends were trimmed by 5 bases and 4 bases, with 5 bases remaining between them. The CDR3: CASSPSTEAFF. The CDR3 bases are TGTGCCAGCAGCCCCAGCACTGAAGCTTTCTTT.